The clone carrying this T cell receptor (beta chain) was seen a few times. This sample stems from a study of cytomegalovirus exposure and HLA in healthy donors. Germline CDR1 MRHNA, CDR2 SNTAGT. CDR3 length: 15 residues. Trimming shortened V by 5 bases and J by 4 bases, and 17 bases separated the two germline ends. Primers for the PCR totalled 60 Vbeta and 13 Jbeta. Repertoires were generated with immunoSEQ multiplex PCR, while TCRdb's copy carries only in-frame clones and drops some. The data show about 130,000 clones, 65% to 80% seen once. This sequence was found in a woman aged 40 to 50 in good health and CMV-seronegative. Source material: PBMCs. The chain is built from TRBV6-4 and TRBJ2-5, with a possible D match to TRBD2 (6 bases). CDR3 nucleotide sequence: TGTGCCAGCAGTTTCCTTACGACGGGGGTAGAGACCCAGTACTTC. As protein: CASSFLTTGVETQYF.